Presented here are 31 T cell receptor beta chains from one specimen sequenced in a study of spatial heterogeneity in lung cancer. TCRdb reprocessed the 5' RACE reads with MiXCR, giving one entry per CDR3 protein. The sample shows about 36,000 distinct CDR3 sequences, approximately 6.8% of them seen only once. Time point specified: sample taken at primary tumor resection. This specimen was PBMCs, taken at surgery. Source of these receptors: a female donor with early-stage non-small cell lung cancer.

This chain joins TRBV20-1 and TRBJ2-7, with TRBD2 matching 9 bases. Germline-derived CDR1 and CDR2 are DFQATT and SNEGSKA (reference sequence). The CDR3 has 15 residues. Trimming at V came to 3 bases and at J to 4 bases, leaving 10 bases not matched to a gene. The DNA of the CDR3 is TGCAGTGCTAGTTCCTCGCGGGGGGGCCGGTACGAGCAGTACTTC. Translated: CSASSSRGGRYEQYF.

The chain has TRBV10-3 and TRBJ1-5; no definite D call. The CDR3 totals 14 residues. Trimming pared 2 bases from V and 4 bases from J, leaving 9 bases between. Germline V gene data show CDR1 as ENHRY and CDR2 as SYGVKD. The CDR3 coding sequence is TGTGCCATCAGTGAGGGGGTCTCTAATCAGCCCCAGCATTTT. It translates to CAISEGVSNQPQHF.

The table lists this clonotype with a few counts. This likely comes from a read error, as the CDR3 has no conserved phenylalanine or tryptophan at its end. The gene calls are TRBV5-5 and TRBJ2-3, with 9 bases fitting TRBD2. CDR3 size: 15 residues. Germline loops: CDR1 SGHKS, CDR2 YYEKEE (reference sequence). In DNA form, the CDR3 reads TGTGCCAGCAGCCCCCAGCGGGAGGTGGCAGATACACAGTATTTG. Its protein is CASSPQREVADTQYL.

This clonotype has more than one count but fewer than ten. This sequence joins TRBV18 and TRBJ2-7; a weak D match, TRBD1 (6 bases). V gave up 2 bases and J gave up 5 bases, with 10 bases separating them. Germline V lookup: CDR1 KGHSH, CDR2 LQKENI. The CDR3 spans 13 residues. The CDR3 coding sequence is TGTGCCAGCTCACCAGCAGGGGTCGACGAGCAGTACTTC. Its protein product is CASSPAGVDEQYF.

This clonotype occurred a few times. The chain employs TRBV29-1 and TRBJ2-3; D is perhaps TRBD1 (7 bases). Trimming stripped 7 bases from V and 2 bases from J, with 22 bases between. The germline gives CDR1 SQVTM, CDR2 ANQGSEA. This CDR3 contains 16 residues. Written as DNA, the CDR3 is TGCAGCGCCGCCGGGGTTTCGGAGGGGGCCACAGATACGCAGTATTTT. Translating gives CSAAGVSEGATDTQYF.

This clonotype showed up many times. The chain combines TRBV7-8 with TRBJ1-5, with a tentative D call TRBD1 (5 bases). The CDR3 covers 17 residues. With 6 bases removed from V and 2 bases from J, the gap between germline ends came to 20 bases. CDR1 is SGHVS and CDR2 is FQNEAQ in the germline V gene. CDR3 bases: TGTGCCAGCAGTCTAGACCGGGGGTTTCTCGGCAATCAGCCCCAGCATTTT. Amino acids: CASSLDRGFLGNQPQHF. The whole variable domain, filled in from reference TRBV7-8 and TRBJ1-5, reads GAGVSQSPRYKVAKRGQDVALRCDPISGHVSLFWYQQALGQGPEFLTYFQNEAQLDKSGLPSDRFFAERPEGSVSTLKIQRTQQEDSAVYLCASSLDRGFLGNQPQHFGDGTRLSIL.

V is TRBV19 and J is TRBJ1-1, with unresolved D. Germline V gene lookup returns CDR1 LNHDA and CDR2 SQIVND (reference sequence). The length of the CDR3 is 12 residues. With 7 bases removed from V and 0 bases from J, the gap between germline ends came to 6 bases. CDR3 loop: CASKDVNTEAFF. In DNA, the CDR3 is TGTGCCAGTAAGGATGTGAACACTGAAGCTTTCTTT. The complete variable domain, with remaining parts taken from reference TRBV19 and TRBJ1-1, reads DGGITQSPKYLFRKEGQNVTLSCEQNLNHDAMYWYRQDPGQGLRLIYYSQIVNDFQKGDIAEGYSVSREKKESFPLTVTSAQKNPTAFYLCASKDVNTEAFFGQGTRLTVV.

This clonotype has at least ten counts. This rearrangement joins TRBV12-3 or TRBV12-4 to TRBJ1-2; no clear D. The CDR3 covers 12 residues. Deletions cut 4 bases from V and 10 bases from J, with 13 bases between. The CDR3 DNA is TGTGCCAGCAGTTCCCCGACCTGGGCCTACACCTTC. Translated: CASSSPTWAYTF.

This clonotype appeared many times. The rearrangement links TRBV5-1 to TRBJ1-5; 9 bases are shared with TRBD1. V lost 0 bases to trimming and J lost 5 bases; unmatched junction nucleotides: 0. Per the germline V gene, CDR1 is SGHRS and CDR2 is YFSETQ. The CDR3 sequence is 14 residues long. Here the CDR3 DNA reads TGCGCCAGCAGCTTGGGGGACAGGGATCAGCCCCAGCATTTT. This gives the protein CASSLGDRDQPQHF. The variable domain in full, with the rest retrieved from reference TRBV5-1 and TRBJ1-5, is KAGVTQTPRYLIKTRGQQVTLSCSPISGHRSVSWYQQTPGQGLQFLFEYFSETQRNKGNFPGRFSGRQFSNSRSEMNVSTLELGDSALYLCASSLGDRDQPQHFGDGTRLSIL.

The CDR3 sequence: CASSLPSGPYEQYF. Written as DNA, the CDR3 is TGTGCCAGCAGCTTGCCTAGCGGACCCTACGAGCAGTACTTC. The chain employs TRBV5-4 and TRBJ2-7; 7 bases align to TRBD2. The CDR3 sequence is 14 residues long. Germline CDR1 and CDR2: SGHNT and YYREEE (reference sequence). The ends lost 1 base at V and 2 bases at J; junction bases unmatched: 3. Filled out from reference TRBV5-4 and TRBJ2-7, the complete variable domain reads ETGVTQSPTHLIKTRGQQVTLRCSSQSGHNTVSWYQQALGQGPQFIFQYYREEENGRGNFPPRFSGLQFPNYSSELNVNALELDDSALYLCASSLPSGPYEQYFGPGTRLTVT.

This clonotype has more than one count but fewer than ten. J is TRBJ2-1 and V is TRBV20-1; tentative D call: TRBD2 (7 bases). The V end lost 0 bases, the J end lost 0 bases, and 21 bases lay between the germline ends. CDR1 and CDR2 from the germline V gene are DFQATT and SNEGSKA (reference sequence). The CDR3 runs 19 residues. The CDR3 DNA is TGCAGTGCTAGAGATTGGGGGGCTAGCGGTGCTGGCTCCTACAATGAGCAGTTCTTC. This translates into CSARDWGASGAGSYNEQFF.

The rearrangement links TRBV24-1 to TRBJ2-1; 8 bases are a match to TRBD1. The CDR3 length is 15 residues. Germline CDR1 is KGHDR and CDR2 is SFDVKD. V shed 4 bases, J shed 5 bases, and the junction held 6 bases outside the gene matches. The DNA for the CDR3 is TGTGCCACCAGTGACCCCGGGACAGGTAACAATGAGCAGTTCTTC. This codes for CATSDPGTGNNEQFF.

Many counts were recorded for this clonotype. J is TRBJ1-5 and V is TRBV2, with TRBD1 matching over 7 bases. This CDR3 has 14 residues. CDR1 is SNHLY, CDR2 FYNNEI, per germline. Trimming cost V 3 bases and J 6 bases; bases outside gene matches: 5. The CDR3 spells CASSDTGVGQPQHF. The CDR3 nucleotides are TGTGCCAGCAGTGACACAGGGGTCGGTCAGCCCCAGCATTTT.

This clonotype has a handful of counts. The chain is built from TRBV27 and TRBJ1-2, with D tentatively TRBD1 (5 bases). This CDR3 is built from 14 residues. V dropped 5 bases and J dropped 4 bases, with 14 bases sitting between them. CDR1 and CDR2 (germline): MNHEY, SMNVEV (reference sequence). CDR3 DNA: TGTGCCAGCAGTCCAACGGGACTGGGCTATGGCTACACCTTC. Protein product: CASSPTGLGYGYTF.

This clonotype came up many times. V is TRBV4-1 and J is TRBJ1-4; no reliable D call. Trimming removed 4 bases at V and 7 bases at J, with 7 bases between. The CDR3 length is 12 residues. The germline V gene encodes CDR1 MGHRA and CDR2 YSYEKL. The CDR3 DNA sequence: TGCGCCAGCAGCCCTTTAGGTGAAAAACTGTTTTTT. Translating it yields CASSPLGEKLFF.

This clonotype occurred many times. The V gene is TRBV2, the J gene TRBJ1-2; 7 bases agree with TRBD1. This CDR3 comprises 14 residues. Looked up from germline, CDR1 is SNHLY and CDR2 is FYNNEI. The junction had 5 bases not matched to a gene; V was cut back by 4 bases and J by 3 bases. The CDR3 region is CASSGGGHYYGYTF. The DNA for the CDR3 is TGTGCCAGCAGTGGAGGGGGCCACTACTATGGCTACACCTTC. The variable domain in full, with the rest retrieved from reference TRBV2 and TRBJ1-2, is EPEVTQTPSHQVTQMGQEVILRCVPISNHLYFYWYRQILGQKVEFLVSFYNNEISEKSEIFDDQFSVERPDGSNFTLKIRSTKLEDSAMYFCASSGGGHYYGYTFGSGTRLTVV.

This clonotype was seen a few times. J is TRBJ1-2 and V is TRBV30, with 8 bases identical to TRBD1. The J segment lost 5 bases and the V segment lost 2 bases, leaving 4 bases of the junction unmatched. Germline CDR1 and CDR2: GTSNPN and SVGIG (reference sequence). The CDR3 is made up of 13 amino acids. CDR3 in DNA: TGTGCCTGGAGTTTCGGGACAGGATATGGCTACACCTTC. Encoded protein: CAWSFGTGYGYTF.

In its sample, this clonotype was seen many times. The chain uses TRBV5-1 and TRBJ1-4; D ambiguous. The ends were cut back, 3 bases at V and 3 bases at J, with 18 bases in the middle. Germline V gives CDR1 SGHRS, CDR2 YFSETQ. The CDR3 covers 17 residues. The CDR3 DNA follows: TGCGCCAGCAGCTCCCAGCCTCTCGACCGGTCTAATGAAAAACTGTTTTTT. Translated: CASSSQPLDRSNEKLFF.

This clonotype came up many times. This CDR3 reads CASSPQGPWADSPLHF. Written as DNA, the CDR3 is TGTGCCAGCTCACCACAAGGACCCTGGGCAGATTCACCCCTCCACTTT. This chain joins TRBV18 and TRBJ1-6; unclear D gene. CDR1 and CDR2 (germline): KGHSH, LQKENI. The ends were cut back, 1 base at V and 8 bases at J, with 15 bases in the middle. The CDR3 is 16 residues long.

This chain joins TRBV7-6 and TRBJ2-7, with D perhaps given as TRBD1 or TRBD2 (5 bases each). The CDR3 extends over 18 amino acids. Per the germline V gene, CDR1 is SGHVS and CDR2 is FNYEAQ. Trimming shortened V by 5 bases and J by 2 bases, and 25 bases separated the two germline ends. CDR3 sequence (DNA): TGTGCCAGCAGCCCCCTTGTGGCCGGGGACGACCTAACCTACGAGCAGTACTTC. It yields the protein CASSPLVAGDDLTYEQYF.

This clonotype was detected only a few times. V usage is TRBV9 and J usage is TRBJ1-6; D is uncertain. The germline V and J ends were trimmed by 0 bases and 7 bases, with 5 bases remaining between them. Per the germline V gene, CDR1 is SGDLS and CDR2 is YYNGEE. The CDR3 length is 13 residues. The CDR3 spells CASSVVGNSPLHF. CDR3 coding DNA: TGTGCCAGCAGCGTAGTGGGGAATTCACCCCTCCACTTT.

This sequence joins TRBV3-1 and TRBJ2-5; D possibly uses TRBD1 or TRBD2 (6 bases each). The ends were cut back, 1 base at V and 5 bases at J, with 11 bases in the middle. The CDR3 is 14 residues long. CDR1 is LGHDT, CDR2 YNNKEL, per germline (reference sequence). CDR3 DNA sequence: TGTGCCAGCAGCCAAGTCGGGGGCGAGGAGACCCAGTACTTC. Translating gives CASSQVGGEETQYF.

The table lists this clonotype with a few counts. The chain carries TRBV12-3 or TRBV12-4 and TRBJ1-4; D gene uncertain. The germline V and J ends were trimmed by 7 bases and 7 bases, with 13 bases remaining between them. This CDR3 has 13 amino acids. The CDR3 nucleotides are TGTGCCAGCACCAACGCGCTACCTGAAAAACTGTTTTTT. Translating it yields CASTNALPEKLFF.

This clonotype was observed many times. The chain combines TRBV20-1 with TRBJ2-7, with 9 bases that match TRBD2. The germline CDR1 and CDR2 sequences are DFQATT and SNEGSKA (reference sequence). J lost 2 bases, V lost 1 base, and 3 bases had no gene match. There are 14 residues in the CDR3. The CDR3 region is CSARATSGTYEQYF. The CDR3 coding sequence is TGCAGTGCTAGAGCGACTAGCGGTACCTACGAGCAGTACTTC.

The chain is built from TRBV19 and TRBJ1-1; 7 bases fit TRBD1. The CDR3 consists of 14 residues. Germline CDR1 reads LNHDA; CDR2 reads SQIVND (reference sequence). J gave up 0 bases and V 3 bases, and 1 base lay outside the gene matches. CDR3 nucleotides: TGTGCCAGTAGTATGACAGGGATGAACACTGAAGCTTTCTTT. Translation: CASSMTGMNTEAFF.

This chain uses TRBV12-3 or TRBV12-4 with TRBJ1-6; 9 bases fit TRBD1. V gave up 5 bases and J gave up 9 bases; unmatched junction bases: 5. CDR3 length: 14 amino acids. CDR3 coding DNA: TGTGCCAGCAGTCCGGGACAGGGAAGTTCACCCCTCCACTTT. This translates into CASSPGQGSSPLHF.

The chain couples TRBV3-1 to TRBJ1-1; the match to TRBD1 covers 7 bases. The CDR3 runs 12 residues. Trimming took 2 bases from V and 10 from J; bases not matched to a gene: 4. The germline V gene encodes CDR1 LGHDT and CDR2 YNNKEL (reference sequence). The CDR3 DNA sequence: TGTGCCAGCAGCCAACCAACAGGGGCAGCTTTCTTT. Protein sequence: CASSQPTGAAFF.

Only one count was recorded for this clonotype. V usage is TRBV10-3 and J usage is TRBJ2-5; TRBD1 agrees at 10 bases. V gave up 4 bases and J gave up 2 bases; unmatched junction bases: 4. From germline, CDR1 is ENHRY and CDR2 SYGVKD. This CDR3 is built from 15 residues. The CDR3 DNA reads as TGTGCCATCAGTGCACCGGGACAGGGGCAAGAGACCCAGTACTTC. Translation: CAISAPGQGQETQYF.

The chain employs TRBV7-9 and TRBJ2-7; D possibly matches TRBD1 or TRBD2 (5 bases each). Trimming removed 7 bases from V and 2 bases from J, with 12 bases in between. CDR1 and CDR2 (germline): SEHNR, FQNEAQ (reference sequence). The CDR3 is 13 residues long. CDR3 DNA: TGTGCCAGCAAAGGGGAACTAGCCTACGAGCAGTACTTC. Protein product: CASKGELAYEQYF.

This clonotype showed up many times. The rearrangement links TRBV20-1 to TRBJ2-2; TRBD2 matches 12 bases. CDR1 and CDR2 from the germline V gene are DFQATT and SNEGSKA (reference sequence). Losses at the gene ends were 5 bases for V and 2 bases for J; bases not matched to a gene: 6. CDR3 length: 16 residues. CDR3 sequence: CSALLAGGFNTGELFF. DNA for the CDR3: TGCAGTGCTCTCCTAGCGGGAGGGTTTAACACCGGGGAGCTGTTTTTT.

This clonotype showed up many times. As DNA, the CDR3 is TGCAGCGTTGAACCACCCGGCGGCCTCCAAGAGACCCAGTACTTC. Encoded protein: CSVEPPGGLQETQYF. The chain has TRBV29-1 and TRBJ2-5, with D uncertain. Trimming stripped 2 bases from V and 1 base from J, with 14 bases between. This CDR3 has 15 amino acids. CDR1 and CDR2 from the germline V gene are SQVTM and ANQGSEA. The entire variable domain, with the rest obtained from reference TRBV29-1 and TRBJ2-5, is as follows: SAVISQKPSRDICQRGTSLTIQCQVDSQVTMMFWYRQQPGQSLTLIATANQGSEATYESGFVIDKFPISRPNLTFSTLTVSNMSPEDSSIYLCSVEPPGGLQETQYFGPGTRLLVL.